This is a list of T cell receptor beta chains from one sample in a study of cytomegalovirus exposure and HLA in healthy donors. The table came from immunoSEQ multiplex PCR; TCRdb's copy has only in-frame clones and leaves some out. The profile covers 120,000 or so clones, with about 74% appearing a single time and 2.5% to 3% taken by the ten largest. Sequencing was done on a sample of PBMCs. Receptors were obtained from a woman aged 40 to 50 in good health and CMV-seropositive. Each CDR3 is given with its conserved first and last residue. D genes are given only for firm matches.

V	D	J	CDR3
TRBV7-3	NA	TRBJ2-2	CASSSRGYTGELFF
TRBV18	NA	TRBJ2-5	CASSPPFKETQYF
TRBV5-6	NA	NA	CASSLATGSLEQYF
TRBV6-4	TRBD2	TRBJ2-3	CASTRWGGVDTQYF
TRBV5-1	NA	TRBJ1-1	CASTSSGATEAFF
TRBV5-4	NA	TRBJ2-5	CAARGAGDQETQYF
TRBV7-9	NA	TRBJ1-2	CASSSVLSGYTF
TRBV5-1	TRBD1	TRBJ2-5	CASSWDSSVQYF
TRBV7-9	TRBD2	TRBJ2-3	CASRPGLAIRTDTQYF
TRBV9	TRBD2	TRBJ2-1	CASSGGRASNEQFF
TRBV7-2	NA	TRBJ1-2	CASSLDWTAHGYTF
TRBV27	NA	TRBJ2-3	CASSPFGLTTDTQYF
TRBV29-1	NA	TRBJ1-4	CSSWTENEKLFF
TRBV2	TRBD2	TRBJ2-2	CASKGTSGSAGELFF
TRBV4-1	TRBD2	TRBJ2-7	CASSQGGLAGELYEQYF
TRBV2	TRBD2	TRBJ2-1	CASTPLAGGYNEQFF
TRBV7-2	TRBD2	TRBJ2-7	CASSRGTSGISYEQYF
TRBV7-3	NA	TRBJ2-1	CASSLGRGSYNEQFF
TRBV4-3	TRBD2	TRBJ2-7	CASSQGALAGVTRPYEQYF
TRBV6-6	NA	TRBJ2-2	CASSYSIQVTGELFF
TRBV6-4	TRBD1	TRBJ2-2	CASSDQGTVGGELFF
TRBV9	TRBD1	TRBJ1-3	CASSVAGTGVNTIYF
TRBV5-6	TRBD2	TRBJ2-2	CASSFLQAGGSIGELFF
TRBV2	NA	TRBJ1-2	CASSVPGNGYGYTF
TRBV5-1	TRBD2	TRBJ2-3	CASRASGGATDTQYF
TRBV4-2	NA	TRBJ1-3	CASSQDGQGGLGTGNTIYF
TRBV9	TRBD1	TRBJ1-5	CASSPTGGGNQPQHF
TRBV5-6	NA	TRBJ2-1	CASSRLQGATNEQFF
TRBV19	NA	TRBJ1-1	CASRGGGASGTEAFF
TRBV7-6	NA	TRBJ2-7	CASSSTESYEQYF
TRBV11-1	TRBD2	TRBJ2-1	CASSLQGLAKYNEQFF
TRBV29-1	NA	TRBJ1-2	CSADVGPQLSSPYGYTF
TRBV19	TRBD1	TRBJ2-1	CASSIHRGVYNEQFF
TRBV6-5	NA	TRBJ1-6	CASSYSGAGSPLHF
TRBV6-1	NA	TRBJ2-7	CASSGRMGGEQYF
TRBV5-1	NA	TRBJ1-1	CASSLEGLMNTEAFF
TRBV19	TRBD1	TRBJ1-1	CASSGTGGGDTEAFF
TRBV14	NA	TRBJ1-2	CASSQDYNYGYTF
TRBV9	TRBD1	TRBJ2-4	CASSPGTVLAKNIQYF
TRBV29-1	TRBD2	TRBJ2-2	CSAADSGAPGNTGELFF
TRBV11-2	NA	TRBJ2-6	CASSSPRLGTGANVLTF
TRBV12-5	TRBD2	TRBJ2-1	CASGPERRGEQFF
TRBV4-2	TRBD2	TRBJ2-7	CASSLGGSGGSYEQYF
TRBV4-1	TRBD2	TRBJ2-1	CASSQVGTSGLVEQFF